One and the same sample provided the 4 T cell receptor beta chains below, sequenced in a study of T cells after yellow fever vaccination (dated by TCRdb to the late 2010s). The sample's treatment or condition label, in plain terms: live attenuated yellow fever vaccine strain. Receptor libraries were prepared by 5' RACE. Sequencing instrument: Illumina HiSeq 2500. The raw public data were reprocessed by TCRdb itself: fastp quality trimming at Q25, MiXCR clonotype calling, in-frame beta chains only. Rows with a matching CDR3 protein are joined into one entry that keeps the most common DNA and genes. This sample gives hundreds of thousands of distinct CDR3 sequences in total; about 9.9% of them show up just once. The biggest ten clones account for more than 15% of the sample. Here the sequenced sample was PBMCs, taken on the day of the first yellow fever vaccination. The receptors were sampled from a man aged 18-30 years who received the YFV17D yellow fever vaccine.

This clonotype occurred a few times. V and J are TRBV11-3 and TRBJ2-2; D gene unclear. This CDR3 comprises 13 residues. Trimming took 5 bases from V and 1 from J, leaving 5 bases between them. Germline V gene data show CDR1 as SGHNT and CDR2 as YENEEA. CDR3 residues: CASSLQNTGELFF. The CDR3 DNA sequence: TGTGCCAGCAGCCTACAGAACACCGGGGAGCTGTTTTTT.

This clonotype was detected only a few times. The chain is built from TRBV10-3 and TRBJ2-1, with D unresolved. The V gene's germline CDR1 is ENHRY and CDR2 SYGVKD. The CDR3 covers 16 residues. Trimming stripped 3 bases from V and 0 bases from J, with 12 bases between. Here the CDR3 reads CAISDRTVSSYNEQFF. The CDR3 coding sequence is TGTGCCATCAGTGATAGGACGGTAAGCTCCTACAATGAGCAGTTCTTC.

The chain uses TRBV19 and TRBJ1-3; no clear D. The CDR3 runs to 15 residues. Trimming shortened V by 7 bases and J by 0 bases, and 13 bases separated the two germline ends. Germline CDR1 and CDR2: LNHDA and SQIVND (reference sequence). The CDR3: CASTDGVHSGNTIYF. The CDR3 coding sequence is TGTGCCAGTACAGACGGAGTCCACTCTGGAAACACCATATATTTT.

This clonotype was observed many times. The V and J genes are TRBV12-3 or TRBV12-4 and TRBJ1-1, with D perhaps TRBD1 (5 bases). This CDR3 is built from 14 residues. V was pared by 5 bases and J by 4 bases, with 14 bases between. The CDR3 spells CASSRGPGSTEAFF. The CDR3, as DNA: TGTGCCAGCAGTCGGGGACCGGGTAGCACTGAAGCTTTCTTT.